This TCR beta chain comes out of a study of cytomegalovirus exposure and HLA in healthy donors. Study-level points and caveats: Rare TCR sequences predominated, though certain public TCRs were found in many donors.

A note on this clone: Its antigen is not known. This sample includes further DNA sequences coding for the same CDR3.

The study ran its PCR with 60 Vbeta and 13 Jbeta primers. Here immunoSEQ multiplex PCR was the method, and the copy in TCRdb shows in-frame clones only, minus some. The table has over 150,000 clones, about 81% seen once. V trimming: 5 bases; J trimming: 5 bases; junction bases outside the gene matches: 4. The germline V gene encodes CDR1 SGHTA and CDR2 FQGTGA. This CDR3 is built from 13 residues. The chain combines TRBV7-3 with TRBJ2-3; the match to TRBD1 covers 7 bases. The sequence was collected from a girl aged 2 to 9 in good health and CMV-seropositive. The sample consisted of PBMCs. The CDR3 region has the DNA TGTGCCAGCAGCCGACAGGGAAGAGATACGCAGTATTTT. It yields the protein CASSRQGRDTQYF.